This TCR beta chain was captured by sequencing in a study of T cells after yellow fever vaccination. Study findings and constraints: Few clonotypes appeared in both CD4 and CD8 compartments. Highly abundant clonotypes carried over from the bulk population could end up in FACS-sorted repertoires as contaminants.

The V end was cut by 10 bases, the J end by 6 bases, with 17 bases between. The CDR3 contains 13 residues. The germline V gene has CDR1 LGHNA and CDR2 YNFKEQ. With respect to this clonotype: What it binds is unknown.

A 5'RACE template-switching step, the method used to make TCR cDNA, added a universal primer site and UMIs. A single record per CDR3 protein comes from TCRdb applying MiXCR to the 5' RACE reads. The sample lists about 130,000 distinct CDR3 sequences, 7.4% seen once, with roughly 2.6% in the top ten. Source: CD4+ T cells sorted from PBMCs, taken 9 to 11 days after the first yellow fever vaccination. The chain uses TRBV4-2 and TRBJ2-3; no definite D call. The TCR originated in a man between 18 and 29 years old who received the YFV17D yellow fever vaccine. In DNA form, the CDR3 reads TGTGCCATCGGCCCCGGGCTCCTCGATACGCAGTATTTT. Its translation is CAIGPGLLDTQYF.